This TCR beta chain comes out of a study of ipilimumab plus nivolumab after autologous stem cell transplantation. Across the study: DLBCL patients had primary refractory or relapsed disease.

Only in-frame clones appear in the TCRdb table, and some are missing; sequencing was by immunoSEQ multiplex PCR. The data hold fewer than 95,000 clones, with over 80% observed a single time. Ipilimumab, 1 mg/kg, started 14 to 28 days after autologous transplant. Through week 26, nivolumab 3 mg/kg IV was given weeks 1, 4, 7, 10, then biweekly. The CDR3 is 17 residues long. V shed 2 bases, J shed 10 bases, and the junction held 11 bases outside the gene matches. CDR1 LNHDA and CDR2 SQIVND come from the germline V gene (reference sequence). The receptor was derived from a male donor with diffuse large B-cell lymphoma. The V and J genes are TRBV19 and TRBJ2-1; TRBD2 aligns across 13 bases. The specimen comprised PBMCs, sampled in a trial of ipilimumab plus nivolumab as post-transplant consolidation. The CDR3 region has the DNA TGTGCCAGTAGTATAACCGAGGGGACTAGCGGGGCACGGGAGCAGTTCTTC. This sequence encodes CASSITEGTSGAREQFF.